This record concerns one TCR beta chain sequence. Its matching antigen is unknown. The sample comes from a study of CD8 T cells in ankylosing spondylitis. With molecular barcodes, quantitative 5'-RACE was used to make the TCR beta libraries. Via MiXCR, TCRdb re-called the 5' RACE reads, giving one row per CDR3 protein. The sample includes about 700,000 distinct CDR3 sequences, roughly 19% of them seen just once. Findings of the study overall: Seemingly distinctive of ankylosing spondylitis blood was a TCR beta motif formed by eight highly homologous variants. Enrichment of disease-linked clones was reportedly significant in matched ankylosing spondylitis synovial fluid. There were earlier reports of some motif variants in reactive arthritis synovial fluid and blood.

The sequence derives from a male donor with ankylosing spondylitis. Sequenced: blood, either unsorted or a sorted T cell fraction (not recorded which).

The chain's CDR3 is CASSPGGTGLSYEQYF. CDR3 in DNA: TGTGCCAGCAGCCCGGGAGGGACAGGACTCTCCTACGAGCAGTACTTC. The chain is built from TRBV13 and TRBJ2-7, with D possibly called TRBD1 or TRBD2 (8 bases each). Germline V gives CDR1 PRHDT, CDR2 FYEKMQ (reference sequence). Trimming took off 5 bases at V and 0 bases at J, with 17 bases between the two ends. This CDR3 comprises 16 residues.